This T cell receptor (beta chain) is drawn from a study of T cell changes during pregnancy in multiple sclerosis. Here immunoSEQ multiplex PCR was the method, and the copy in TCRdb shows in-frame clones only, minus some. The repertoire has 40,000 to 45,000 clones, 80% to 95% of them found once; the top ten carry under 0.75%. Germline CDR1 and CDR2: MNHEY and SMNVEV (reference sequence). This CDR3 is 16 amino acids long. V was pared by 6 bases and J by 0 bases, with 14 bases between. This sequence was found in a female donor with multiple sclerosis, enrolled in a pregnancy study. V usage is TRBV27 and J usage is TRBJ2-2; D possibly corresponds to TRBD1 (6 bases). Source: CD4+ T cells from peripheral blood mononuclear cells, taken before pregnancy. The CDR3 region has the DNA TGTGCCAGCAGCTCCCCCACAGGGACGAACACCGGGGAGCTGTTTTTT. Its protein is CASSSPTGTNTGELFF.